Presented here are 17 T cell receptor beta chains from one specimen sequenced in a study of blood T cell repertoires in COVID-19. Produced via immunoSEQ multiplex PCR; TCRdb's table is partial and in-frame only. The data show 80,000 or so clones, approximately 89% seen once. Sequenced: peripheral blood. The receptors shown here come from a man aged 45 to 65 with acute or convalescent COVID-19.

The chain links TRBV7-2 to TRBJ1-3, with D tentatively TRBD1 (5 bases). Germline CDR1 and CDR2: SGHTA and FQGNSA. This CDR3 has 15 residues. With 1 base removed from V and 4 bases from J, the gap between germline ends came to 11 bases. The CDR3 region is CASSLGGGGGNTIYF. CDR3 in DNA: TGTGCCAGCAGCTTAGGGGGCGGAGGGGGAAACACCATATATTTT.

For the CDR3, the DNA is TGTGCCAGCAGTTTAAGGGACAGGGTACACTATGGCTACACCTTC. Its protein is CASSLRDRVHYGYTF. The chain has TRBV28 and TRBJ1-2, with 9 bases matching TRBD1. The V segment lost 2 bases and the J segment 3 bases; nucleotides outside the gene matches: 4. Per the germline V gene, CDR1 is MDHEN and CDR2 is SYDVKM. This CDR3 has 15 residues.

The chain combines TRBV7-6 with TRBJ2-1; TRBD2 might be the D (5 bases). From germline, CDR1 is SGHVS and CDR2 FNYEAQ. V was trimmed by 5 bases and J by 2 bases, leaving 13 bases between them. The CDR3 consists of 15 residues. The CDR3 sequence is CASSAGSGTYNEQFF. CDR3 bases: TGTGCCAGCAGCGCCGGGTCGGGAACCTACAATGAGCAGTTCTTC. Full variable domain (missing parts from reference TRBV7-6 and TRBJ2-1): GAGVSQSPRYKVTKRGQDVALRCDPISGHVSLYWYRQALGQGPEFLTYFNYEAQQDKSGLPNDRFSAERPEGSISTLTIQRTEQRDSAMYRCASSAGSGTYNEQFFGPGTRLTVL.

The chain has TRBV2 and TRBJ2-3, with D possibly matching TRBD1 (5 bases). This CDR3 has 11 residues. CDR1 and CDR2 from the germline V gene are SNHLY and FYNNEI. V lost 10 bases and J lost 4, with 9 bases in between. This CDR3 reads CAKTVADTQYF. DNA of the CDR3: TGTGCCAAGACAGTTGCAGATACGCAGTATTTT.

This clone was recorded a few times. The CDR3 nucleotides are TGTGCCAGCAGCTCGACAGAAATACCAAATTCACCCCTCCACTTT. This codes for CASSSTEIPNSPLHF. The genes are TRBV5-8 and TRBJ1-6, with D maybe TRBD1 (5 bases). This CDR3 comprises 15 residues. V lost 3 bases and J lost 7, with 14 bases in between. The germline V gene encodes CDR1 SGHTS and CDR2 YDEGEE.

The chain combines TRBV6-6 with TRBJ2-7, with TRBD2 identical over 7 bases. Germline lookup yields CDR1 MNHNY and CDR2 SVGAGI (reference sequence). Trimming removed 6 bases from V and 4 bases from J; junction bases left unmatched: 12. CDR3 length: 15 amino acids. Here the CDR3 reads CASRGGEGIRYEQYF. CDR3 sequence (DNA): TGTGCCAGCAGGGGAGGGGAGGGGATTCGGTACGAGCAGTACTTC.

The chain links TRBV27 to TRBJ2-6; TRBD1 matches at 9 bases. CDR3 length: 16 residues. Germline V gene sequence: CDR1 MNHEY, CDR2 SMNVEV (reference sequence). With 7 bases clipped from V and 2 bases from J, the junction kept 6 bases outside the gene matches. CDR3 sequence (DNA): TGTGCCAGCAAAACAGGGGGCGCAGCTGGGGCCAACGTCCTGACTTTC. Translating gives CASKTGGAAGANVLTF. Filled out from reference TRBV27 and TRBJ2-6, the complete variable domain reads EAQVTQNPRYLITVTGKKLTVTCSQNMNHEYMSWYRQDPGLGLRQIYYSMNVEVTDKGDVPEGYKVSRKEKRNFPLILESPSPNQTSLYFCASKTGGAAGANVLTFGAGSRLTVL.

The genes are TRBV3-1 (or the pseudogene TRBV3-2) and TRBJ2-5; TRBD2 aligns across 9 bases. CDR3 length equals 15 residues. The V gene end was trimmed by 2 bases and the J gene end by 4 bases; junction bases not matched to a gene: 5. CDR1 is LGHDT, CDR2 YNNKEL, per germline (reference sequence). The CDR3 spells CASSQLAGVGETQYF. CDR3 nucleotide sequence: TGTGCCAGCAGCCAATTAGCGGGAGTAGGAGAGACCCAGTACTTC.

The CDR3 sequence is CASRPLRVYTEAFF. The CDR3 DNA sequence: TGTGCCAGCAGACCCCTCAGGGTGTACACTGAAGCTTTCTTT. The rearrangement joins TRBV27 to TRBJ1-1, with a tentative D call TRBD1 (5 bases). Trimming cost V 6 bases and J 3 bases, with 14 bases left between them. CDR3 length equals 14 residues. Germline V lookup: CDR1 MNHEY, CDR2 SMNVEV (reference sequence).

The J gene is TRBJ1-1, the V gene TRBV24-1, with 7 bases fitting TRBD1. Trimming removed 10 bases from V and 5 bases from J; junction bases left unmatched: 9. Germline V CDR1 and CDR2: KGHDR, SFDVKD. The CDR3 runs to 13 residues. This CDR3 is CATSQGGRTEAFF. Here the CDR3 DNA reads TGTGCCACTTCGCAGGGGGGTAGGACTGAAGCTTTCTTT.

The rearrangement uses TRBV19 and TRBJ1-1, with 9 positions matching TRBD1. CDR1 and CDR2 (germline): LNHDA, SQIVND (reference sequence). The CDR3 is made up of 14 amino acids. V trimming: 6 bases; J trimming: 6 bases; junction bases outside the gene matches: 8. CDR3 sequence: CASSRTGEGAEAFF. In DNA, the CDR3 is TGTGCCAGTAGCCGGACAGGGGAAGGCGCTGAAGCTTTCTTT.

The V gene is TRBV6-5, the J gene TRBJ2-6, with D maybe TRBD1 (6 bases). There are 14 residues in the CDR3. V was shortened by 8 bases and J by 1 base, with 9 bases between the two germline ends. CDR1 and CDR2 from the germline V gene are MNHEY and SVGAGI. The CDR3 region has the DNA TGTGCCAGCGCACAGGGATCTGGGGCCAACGTCCTGACTTTC. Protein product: CASAQGSGANVLTF.

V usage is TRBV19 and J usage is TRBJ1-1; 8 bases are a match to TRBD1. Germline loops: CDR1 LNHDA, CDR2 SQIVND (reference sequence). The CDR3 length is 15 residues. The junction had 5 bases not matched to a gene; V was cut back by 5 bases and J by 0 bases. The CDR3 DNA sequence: TGTGCCAGTAGTCCCCGGGACAGGCTGAACACTGAAGCTTTCTTT. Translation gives CASSPRDRLNTEAFF.

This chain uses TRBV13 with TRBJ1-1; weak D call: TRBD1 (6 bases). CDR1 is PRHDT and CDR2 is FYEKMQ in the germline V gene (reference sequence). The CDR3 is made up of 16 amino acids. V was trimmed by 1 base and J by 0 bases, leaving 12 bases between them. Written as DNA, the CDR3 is TGTGCCAGCAGCTTAGTGGGGACAACTATGAACACTGAAGCTTTCTTT. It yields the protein CASSLVGTTMNTEAFF.

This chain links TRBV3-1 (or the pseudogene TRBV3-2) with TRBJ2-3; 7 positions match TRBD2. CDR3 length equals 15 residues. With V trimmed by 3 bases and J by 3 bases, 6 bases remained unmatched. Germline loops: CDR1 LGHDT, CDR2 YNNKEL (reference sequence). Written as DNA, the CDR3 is TGTGCCAGCAGCCAGACGGGACTAAGAACAGATACGCAGTATTTT. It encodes CASSQTGLRTDTQYF.

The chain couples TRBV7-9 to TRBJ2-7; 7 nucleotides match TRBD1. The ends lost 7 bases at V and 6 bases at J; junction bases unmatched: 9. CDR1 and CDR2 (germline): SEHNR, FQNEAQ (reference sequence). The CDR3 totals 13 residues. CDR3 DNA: TGTGCCAGCACCACGGGACAGTATCTCGAGCAGTACTTC. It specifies CASTTGQYLEQYF.

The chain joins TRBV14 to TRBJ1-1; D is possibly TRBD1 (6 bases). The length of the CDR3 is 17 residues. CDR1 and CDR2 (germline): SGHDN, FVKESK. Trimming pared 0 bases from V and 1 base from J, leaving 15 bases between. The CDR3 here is CASSQDLGALSNTEAFF. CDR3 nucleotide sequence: TGTGCCAGCAGCCAAGATTTGGGGGCCCTATCGAACACTGAAGCTTTCTTT.